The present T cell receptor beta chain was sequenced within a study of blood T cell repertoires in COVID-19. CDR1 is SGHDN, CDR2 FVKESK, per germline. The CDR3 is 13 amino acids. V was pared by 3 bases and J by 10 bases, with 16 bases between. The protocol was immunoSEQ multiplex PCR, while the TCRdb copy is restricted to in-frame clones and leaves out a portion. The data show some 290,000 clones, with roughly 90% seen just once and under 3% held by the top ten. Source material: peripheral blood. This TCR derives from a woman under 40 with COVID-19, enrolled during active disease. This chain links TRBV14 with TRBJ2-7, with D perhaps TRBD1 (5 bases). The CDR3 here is CASSHPPGRVQYF. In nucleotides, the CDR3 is TGTGCCAGCAGCCACCCCCCGGGCAGGGTACAGTACTTC.